One sample yielded the 19 T cell receptor beta chains listed below, sequenced in a study of blood T cell repertoires in COVID-19. The assay was immunoSEQ multiplex PCR, and TCRdb's table has in-frame clones only and misses some. The sample has roughly 160,000 clones; approximately 86% are singletons. Sequencing input: peripheral blood. These TCRs come from a woman at least 80 years old with COVID-19, enrolled during active disease.

CDR3 sequence reads: CASSQWGHGETQYF. As DNA, the CDR3 is TGTGCCAGCAGCCAGTGGGGACATGGGGAGACCCAGTACTTC. This chain uses TRBV5-8 with TRBJ2-5; TRBD1 might be the D (6 bases). The V and J ends lost 4 bases and 5 bases respectively, with 15 bases between them. This CDR3 spans 14 amino acids. The V gene's germline CDR1 is SGHTS and CDR2 YDEGEE. Combining the CDR3 with reference TRBV5-8 and TRBJ2-5 gives the whole variable domain EAGVTQSPTHLIKTRGQQATLRCSPISGHTSVYWYQQALGLGLQFLLWYDEGEERNRGNFPPRFSGRQFPNYSSELNVNALELEDSALYLCASSQWGHGETQYFGPGTRLLVL.

The V call is TRBV6-6, the J call TRBJ1-5; D is ambiguous. The CDR3 spans 12 residues. The germline CDR1 and CDR2 sequences are MNHNY and SVGAGI (reference sequence). Trimming shortened V by 6 bases and J by 7 bases, and 10 bases separated the two germline ends. CDR3 nucleotide sequence: TGTGCCAGCAGATCGGGTGAGCAGCCCCAGCATTTT. Its translation: CASRSGEQPQHF.

This clone was seen more than once but under ten times. The chain uses TRBV4-3 and TRBJ2-7, with 12 bases matching TRBD2. Trimming at V came to 2 bases and at J to 4 bases, leaving 3 bases not matched to a gene. The germline V gene has CDR1 LGHNA and CDR2 YSLEER. This CDR3 spans 15 amino acids. CDR3 region: CASSQTGTSGYEQYF. As DNA, the CDR3 is TGCGCCAGCAGCCAAACCGGGACTAGCGGGTACGAGCAGTACTTC.

V gene TRBV28 combines with J gene TRBJ1-1; D is possibly TRBD1 (5 bases). V lost 5 bases and J lost 8, with 21 bases in between. CDR3 length: 15 residues. Germline lookup yields CDR1 MDHEN and CDR2 SYDVKM. This CDR3 reads CASSTPGTPGREAFF. CDR3 coding DNA: TGTGCCAGCAGTACTCCCGGGACCCCGGGGAGGGAAGCTTTCTTT.

The gene calls are TRBV28 and TRBJ2-2; 8 bases align to TRBD2. V dropped 7 bases and J dropped 0; count of bases not matched to a gene: 7. Germline loops: CDR1 MDHEN, CDR2 SYDVKM. The CDR3 spans 16 residues. The CDR3 sequence: CASITSGQPNTGELFF. In nucleotides, the CDR3 is TGTGCCAGCATAACTAGCGGACAACCGAACACCGGGGAGCTGTTTTTT. Supplemented by reference TRBV28 and TRBJ2-2, the full variable domain reads DVKVTQSSRYLVKRTGEKVFLECVQDMDHENMFWYRQDPGLGLRLIYFSYDVKMKEKGDIPEGYSVSREKKERFSLILESASTNQTSMYLCASITSGQPNTGELFFGEGSRLTVL.

The V and J genes are TRBV28 and TRBJ2-1, with TRBD2 matching 10 bases. CDR3 length: 15 amino acids. The germline gives CDR1 MDHEN, CDR2 SYDVKM. V shed 3 bases and J 6 bases; nucleotides not matched to a gene: 5. CDR3 coding DNA: TGTGCCAGCAGTTTTTGGTCTAGCGGGAGCAATGAGCAGTTCTTC. Translated: CASSFWSSGSNEQFF. The entire variable domain, with the rest obtained from reference TRBV28 and TRBJ2-1, is as follows: DVKVTQSSRYLVKRTGEKVFLECVQDMDHENMFWYRQDPGLGLRLIYFSYDVKMKEKGDIPEGYSVSREKKERFSLILESASTNQTSMYLCASSFWSSGSNEQFFGPGTRLTVL.

This chain links TRBV18 with TRBJ1-4, with D possibly being TRBD1 (5 bases). Germline CDR1 is KGHSH and CDR2 is LQKENI. The CDR3 consists of 16 residues. Trimming took 2 bases from V and 4 from J, leaving 14 bases between them. The CDR3 coding sequence is TGTGCCAGCTCACCAAGTACTGACAGATTTAATGAAAAACTGTTTTTT. Amino acids: CASSPSTDRFNEKLFF.

The chain's CDR3 is CASSFLAGHNEQFF. CDR3 coding DNA: TGCGCCAGCAGCTTTTTGGCGGGCCACAATGAGCAGTTCTTC. This rearrangement joins TRBV5-1 to TRBJ2-1, with D maybe TRBD2 (5 bases). Trimming stripped 2 bases from V and 5 bases from J, with 11 bases between. This CDR3 is 14 amino acids long. Germline V gives CDR1 SGHRS, CDR2 YFSETQ.

This clone was detected once. This chain joins TRBV5-1 and TRBJ2-6; tentative D call: TRBD1 (6 bases). The CDR3 has 15 residues. Germline V gives CDR1 SGHRS, CDR2 YFSETQ. V was trimmed by 5 bases and J by 2 bases, leaving 11 bases between them. The CDR3 loop is CASRTPGAGANVLTF. CDR3 coding DNA: TGCGCCAGCAGAACCCCAGGGGCTGGGGCCAACGTCCTGACTTTC.

The gene calls are TRBV13 and TRBJ2-2, with 7 bases that match TRBD2. This CDR3 is 15 amino acids long. Per germline, CDR1 PRHDT and CDR2 FYEKMQ (reference sequence). V lost 5 bases to trimming and J lost 0 bases; unmatched junction nucleotides: 3. CDR3 coding DNA: TGTGCCAGCAGCCACGGGAGGACGAACACCGGGGAGCTGTTTTTT. Residues: CASSHGRTNTGELFF. The variable domain in full, completed from reference TRBV13 and TRBJ2-2, reads AAGVIQSPRHLIKEKRETATLKCYPIPRHDTVYWYQQGPGQDPQFLISFYEKMQSDKGSIPDRFSAQQFSDYHSELNMSSLELGDSALYFCASSHGRTNTGELFFGEGSRLTVL.

As DNA, the CDR3 is TGTGCCAGCAGTGAAGCCCAGGGAGGTTGGACTGAAGCTTTCTTT. Its translation: CASSEAQGGWTEAFF. V usage is TRBV2 and J usage is TRBJ1-1, with D maybe TRBD1 (5 bases). The V gene lost 0 bases and the J gene lost 5 bases, with 13 bases spanning the gap. CDR3 length: 15 residues. Germline V CDR1 and CDR2: SNHLY, FYNNEI.

The chain has TRBV5-4 and TRBJ1-6, with D perhaps TRBD1 (5 bases). The V end lost 4 bases, the J end lost 0 bases, and 11 bases lay between the germline ends. The CDR3 loop spans 16 amino acids. CDR1 is SGHNT, CDR2 YYREEE, per germline (reference sequence). The CDR3 region has the DNA TGTGCCAGCAGCCCTGGGGCAAGCTCCTATAATTCACCCCTCCACTTT. It is translated as CASSPGASSYNSPLHF.

V is TRBV6-6 and J is TRBJ1-1, with 9 bases lining up with TRBD1. The CDR3 consists of 13 residues. CDR1 and CDR2 from the germline V gene are MNHNY and SVGAGI (reference sequence). After removal of 6 bases from V and 3 bases from J, the junction contained 2 bases not matched to a gene. In DNA, the CDR3 is TGTGCCAGCAGGTGGGACAGGGACACTGAAGCTTTCTTT. It specifies CASRWDRDTEAFF.

This chain joins TRBV5-4 and TRBJ2-1; D is perhaps TRBD1 (5 bases). CDR1 is SGHNT, CDR2 YYREEE, per germline (reference sequence). This CDR3 is built from 15 residues. Trimming took 4 bases from V and 8 from J, leaving 19 bases between them. DNA of the CDR3: TGTGCCAGCAGCCCCGCGAGACAGACCTTCGATGAGCAGTTCTTC. This gives the protein CASSPARQTFDEQFF.

V is TRBV28 and J is TRBJ1-1; 11 bases fit TRBD1. The J segment lost 5 bases and the V segment lost 6 bases, leaving 11 bases of the junction unmatched. This CDR3 comprises 16 residues. Germline CDR1 and CDR2: MDHEN and SYDVKM. The CDR3 region is CASRAGTGGLVTEAFF. The CDR3 bases are TGTGCCAGCAGGGCCGGGACAGGGGGTTTAGTGACTGAAGCTTTCTTT. The whole variable domain, filled in from reference TRBV28 and TRBJ1-1, reads DVKVTQSSRYLVKRTGEKVFLECVQDMDHENMFWYRQDPGLGLRLIYFSYDVKMKEKGDIPEGYSVSREKKERFSLILESASTNQTSMYLCASRAGTGGLVTEAFFGQGTRLTVV.

This chain uses TRBV5-1 with TRBJ2-3; tentatively, D is TRBD1 (6 bases). Germline loops: CDR1 SGHRS, CDR2 YFSETQ. Trimming shortened V by 3 bases and J by 2 bases, and 13 bases separated the two germline ends. The CDR3 is made up of 15 amino acids. The DNA of the CDR3 is TGCGCCAGCAGCTCTGAAGGACAGACCACAGATACGCAGTATTTT. Translated: CASSSEGQTTDTQYF. The full variable domain, completed using reference TRBV5-1 and TRBJ2-3, is KAGVTQTPRYLIKTRGQQVTLSCSPISGHRSVSWYQQTPGQGLQFLFEYFSETQRNKGNFPGRFSGRQFSNSRSEMNVSTLELGDSALYLCASSSEGQTTDTQYFGPGTRLTVL.

The chain joins TRBV6-2 or TRBV6-3 to TRBJ2-7; 8 nucleotides line up with TRBD2. Germline assignment: CDR1 MNHEY and CDR2 SVGEGT. J was trimmed by 5 bases and V by 6 bases; bases with no gene match: 9. The CDR3 is 14 residues long. The CDR3 here is CASSLSGSANEQYF. Written as DNA, the CDR3 is TGTGCCAGCAGCTTAAGCGGGAGCGCGAACGAGCAGTACTTC.

The rearrangement joins TRBV15 to TRBJ2-3; 15 bases agree with TRBD2. This CDR3 spans 18 amino acids. V shed 5 bases and J 1 base; nucleotides not matched to a gene: 7. Germline values: CDR1 LNHNV, CDR2 YYDKDF (reference sequence). CDR3 DNA: TGTGCCACCAGCCCTGGACTAGCGGGAGGGAGAGGCACAGATACGCAGTATTTT. It encodes CATSPGLAGGRGTDTQYF.

The CDR3 reads CASSPAGAGGTDTQYF. The CDR3 DNA reads as TGTGCCAGCAGCCCTGCTGGAGCGGGGGGCACAGATACGCAGTATTTT. This chain joins TRBV3-1 (or the pseudogene TRBV3-2) and TRBJ2-3; 8 bases match TRBD2. CDR1 and CDR2 from the germline V gene are LGHDT and YNNKEL (reference sequence). CDR3 size: 16 residues. The ends lost 4 bases at V and 1 base at J; junction bases unmatched: 7.